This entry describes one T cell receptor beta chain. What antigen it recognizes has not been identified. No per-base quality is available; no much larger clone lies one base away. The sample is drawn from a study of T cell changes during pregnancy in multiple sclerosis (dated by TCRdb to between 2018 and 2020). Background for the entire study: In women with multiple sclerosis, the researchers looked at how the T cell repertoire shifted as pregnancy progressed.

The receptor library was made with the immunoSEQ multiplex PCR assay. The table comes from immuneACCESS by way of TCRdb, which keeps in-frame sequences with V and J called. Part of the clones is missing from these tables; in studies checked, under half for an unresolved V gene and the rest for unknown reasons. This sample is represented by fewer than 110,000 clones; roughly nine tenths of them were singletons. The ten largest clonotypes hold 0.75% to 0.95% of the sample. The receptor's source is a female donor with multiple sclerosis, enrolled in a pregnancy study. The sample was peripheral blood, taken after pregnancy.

The bases are TGTGCCAGCACCCTTGATGGGAGGGCAGCGGGGGAGACCCAGTACTTC. This codes for CASTLDGRAAGETQYF. Recombination linked TRBV5-8 to TRBJ2-5, with 7 bases matching TRBD2. Trimmed from V: 6 bases; trimmed from J: 5 bases; junction bases lacking a gene match: 16. The germline V gene sets CDR1 to SGHTS and CDR2 to YDEGEE. Measured from the cysteine to the phenylalanine, the CDR3 is 16 residues long. This entry keeps only the CDR3 DNA: 48 bases, framed from base 1.